This TCR beta chain was observed in a study of cytomegalovirus exposure and HLA in healthy donors. Comment on this clone: The antigen is not known.

Study-wide results and caveats: A later analysis found most CMV-associated TCR beta chains apparently HLA-restricted. Most of the TCR beta V segments (in an earlier analysis) were productive either about 87% or about 30% of the time.

The CDR3 loop spans 14 amino acids. Germline CDR1 and CDR2: SGHTS and YDEGEE. The V and J ends lost 0 bases and 5 bases respectively, with 9 bases between them. The PCR was carried out with 60 Vbeta primers and 13 Jbeta primers. Using immunoSEQ multiplex PCR, the repertoire was profiled, and TCRdb retains in-frame clones only, with some absent. The table records 110,000 or so clones, 80% to 85% of them present only once. V usage is TRBV5-8 and J usage is TRBJ2-1, with D uncertain. Sequences were obtained from PBMCs. This clonotype was sampled from a man younger than 45 in good health and CMV-seropositive. Written as DNA, the CDR3 is TGTGCCAGCAGCTTGGGGAGAGGTAACAATGAGCAGTTCTTC. Its protein is CASSLGRGNNEQFF.